The 10 T cell receptor beta chains presented below share a single source sample, sequenced in a study of blood T cell repertoires in COVID-19. Assay: immunoSEQ multiplex PCR; the TCRdb copy retains only in-frame clones and omits some. The data show approximately 300,000 clones, with around nine tenths seen just once and over 4% held by the top ten. The source material was PBMCs or T cells enriched from blood (not recorded which). All receptors derive from a man between 60 and 75 years old who had recovered from COVID-19.

This clone was seen a handful of times. The V call is TRBV3-1 (or the pseudogene TRBV3-2), the J call TRBJ1-5; TRBD1 aligns across 8 bases. With 4 bases clipped from V and 6 bases from J, the junction kept 8 bases outside the gene matches. The CDR3 contains 15 residues. Germline values: CDR1 LGHDT, CDR2 YNNKEL (reference sequence). CDR3 in DNA: TGTGCCAGCAGCCGAACCCCAGGGGGCGTTCAGCCCCAGCATTTT. It is translated as CASSRTPGGVQPQHF.

The chain combines TRBV5-6 with TRBJ2-3, with 11 bases matching TRBD2. V was clipped by 0 bases and J by 3 bases; unmatched bases: 9. CDR1 SGHDT and CDR2 YYEEEE come from the germline V gene. This CDR3 is 18 amino acids long. The CDR3 DNA reads as TGTGCCAGCAGCTTGGCCCTGCTAGCGGGAGGTGGAACAGATACGCAGTATTTT. This gives the protein CASSLALLAGGGTDTQYF.

The chain employs TRBV28 and TRBJ2-7; 13 bases match TRBD2. Germline V gene sequence: CDR1 MDHEN, CDR2 SYDVKM. The CDR3 has 16 amino acids. The V and J ends lost 6 bases and 5 bases, in that order; junction bases with no gene match: 10. Here the CDR3 DNA reads TGTGCCAGCAGCATACTAGCGGGAGGGCCGAGGGACGAGCAGTACTTC. This translates into CASSILAGGPRDEQYF.

J is TRBJ2-1 and V is TRBV9; TRBD2 agrees at 10 bases. The CDR3 totals 16 residues. CDR1 is SGDLS, CDR2 YYNGEE, per germline. The junction had 9 bases not matched to a gene; V was cut back by 0 bases and J by 9 bases. CDR3 residues: CASSVAPTSGIGEQFF. In nucleotides, the CDR3 is TGTGCCAGCAGCGTAGCTCCAACTAGCGGGATCGGTGAGCAGTTCTTC.

The gene calls are TRBV5-1 and TRBJ2-7; 7 bases map to TRBD2. The CDR3 spans 14 residues. CDR1 is SGHRS, CDR2 YFSETQ, per germline. V lost 0 bases to trimming and J lost 3 bases; unmatched junction nucleotides: 3. The CDR3 DNA reads as TGCGCCAGCAGCTTGGCCGCTAGCGGCTACGAGCAGTACTTC. Its protein product is CASSLAASGYEQYF.

The chain recombines TRBV19 with TRBJ2-5; 7 bases are a match to TRBD1. CDR1 is LNHDA, CDR2 SQIVND, per germline (reference sequence). This CDR3 comprises 14 residues. V was pared by 8 bases and J by 4 bases, with 10 bases of the junction left unmatched. CDR3 in DNA: TGTGCCAGTGGGGTTCAGGGGGACGGAGAGACCCAGTACTTC. Amino acids: CASGVQGDGETQYF.

This clone occurred a few times. The chain carries TRBV11-2 and TRBJ1-3; unclear D gene. Germline V lookup: CDR1 SGHAT, CDR2 FQNNGV. Trimming removed 0 bases at V and 5 bases at J, with 11 bases between. The CDR3 has 15 amino acids. DNA of the CDR3: TGTGCCAGCAGCTTAGATTTTTTGAGTAGAAACACCATATATTTT. As protein: CASSLDFLSRNTIYF. Full variable domain (rest looked up from reference TRBV11-2 and TRBJ1-3): EAGVAQSPRYKIIEKRQSVAFWCNPISGHATLYWYQQILGQGPKLLIQFQNNGVVDDSQLPKDRFSAERLKGVDSTLKIQPAKLEDSAVYLCASSLDFLSRNTIYFGEGSWLTVV.

The chain carries TRBV6-5 and TRBJ2-2; the D gene is possibly TRBD1 (5 bases). Germline V gene data show CDR1 as MNHEY and CDR2 as SVGAGI. This CDR3 is 14 amino acids long. Trimming cost V 7 bases and J 3 bases, with 12 bases left between them. The chain's CDR3 is CASTQDRDTGELFF. The DNA of the CDR3 is TGTGCCAGCACCCAAGACAGAGACACCGGGGAGCTGTTTTTT.

The genes are TRBV7-6 and TRBJ2-6, with D possibly matching TRBD2 (6 bases). The CDR3 totals 17 residues. Germline values: CDR1 SGHVS, CDR2 FNYEAQ. V lost 1 base and J lost 2, with 12 bases in between. The CDR3 nucleotides read TGTGCCAGCAGCTTAGTAAGGGGAGGCCCTGGGGCCAACGTCCTGACTTTC. Amino acid sequence: CASSLVRGGPGANVLTF.

The chain has TRBV5-1 and TRBJ2-5; weak D call: TRBD1 (5 bases). The germline V and J ends were trimmed by 0 bases and 4 bases, with 16 bases remaining between them. There are 16 residues in the CDR3. Germline V lookup: CDR1 SGHRS, CDR2 YFSETQ. Here the CDR3 reads CASSLEGQGGAETQYF. The CDR3 DNA sequence: TGCGCCAGCAGCTTGGAAGGGCAGGGTGGCGCAGAGACCCAGTACTTC. Filled out from reference TRBV5-1 and TRBJ2-5, the complete variable domain reads KAGVTQTPRYLIKTRGQQVTLSCSPISGHRSVSWYQQTPGQGLQFLFEYFSETQRNKGNFPGRFSGRQFSNSRSEMNVSTLELGDSALYLCASSLEGQGGAETQYFGPGTRLLVL.